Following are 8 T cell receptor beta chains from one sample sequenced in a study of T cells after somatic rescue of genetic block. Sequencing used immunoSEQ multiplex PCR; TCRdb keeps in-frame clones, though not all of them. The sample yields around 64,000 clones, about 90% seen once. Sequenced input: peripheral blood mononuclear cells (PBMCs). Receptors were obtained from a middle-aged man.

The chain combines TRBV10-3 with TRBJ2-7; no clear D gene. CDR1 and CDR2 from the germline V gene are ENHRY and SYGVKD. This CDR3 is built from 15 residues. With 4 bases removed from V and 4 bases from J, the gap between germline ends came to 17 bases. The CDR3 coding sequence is TGTGCCATCAGTGGAAGTTACACTGCCGGGTACGAGCAGTACTTC. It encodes CAISGSYTAGYEQYF.

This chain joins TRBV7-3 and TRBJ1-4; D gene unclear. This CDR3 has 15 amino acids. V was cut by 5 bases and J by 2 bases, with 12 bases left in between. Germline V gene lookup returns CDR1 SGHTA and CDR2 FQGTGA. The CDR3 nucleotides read TGTGCCAGCAGCCCCCTCCGGGCGACTAATGAAAAACTGTTTTTT. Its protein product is CASSPLRATNEKLFF. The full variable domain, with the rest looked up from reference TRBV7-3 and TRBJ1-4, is GAGVSQTPSNKVTEKGKYVELRCDPISGHTALYWYRQSLGQGPEFLIYFQGTGAADDSGLPNDRFFAVRPEGSVSTLKIQRTERGDSAVYLCASSPLRATNEKLFFGSGTQLSVL.

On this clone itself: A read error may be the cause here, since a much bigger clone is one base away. The CDR3 DNA reads as TGTGCCAGCAGACCGACTAGCGGGGATTACAATGAGCAGTTCTTC. Amino acid sequence: CASRPTSGDYNEQFF. This sequence joins TRBV27 and TRBJ2-1, with 11 bases that match TRBD2. Germline V lookup: CDR1 MNHEY, CDR2 SMNVEV (reference sequence). V trimming: 6 bases; J trimming: 4 bases; junction bases outside the gene matches: 5. The CDR3 is 15 amino acids.

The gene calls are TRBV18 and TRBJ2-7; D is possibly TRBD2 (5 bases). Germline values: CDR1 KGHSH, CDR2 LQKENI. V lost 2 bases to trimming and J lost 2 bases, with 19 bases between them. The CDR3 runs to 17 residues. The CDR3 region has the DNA TGTGCCAGCTCACCAACGATTCCTAGCCAACTCCCCTACGAGCAGTACTTC. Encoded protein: CASSPTIPSQLPYEQYF.

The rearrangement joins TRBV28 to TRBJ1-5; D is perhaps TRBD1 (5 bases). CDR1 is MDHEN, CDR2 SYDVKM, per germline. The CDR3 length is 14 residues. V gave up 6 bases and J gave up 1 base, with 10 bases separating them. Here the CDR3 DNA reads TGTGCCAGCAGATCCGGGGCCAGCAATCAGCCCCAGCATTTT. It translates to CASRSGASNQPQHF.

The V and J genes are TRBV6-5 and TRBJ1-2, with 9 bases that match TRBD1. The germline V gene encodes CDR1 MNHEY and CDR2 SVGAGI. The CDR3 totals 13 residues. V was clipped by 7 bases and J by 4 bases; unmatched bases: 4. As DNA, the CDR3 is TGTGCCAGCAAGGGACAGGGATCCTATGGCTACACCTTC. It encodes CASKGQGSYGYTF.

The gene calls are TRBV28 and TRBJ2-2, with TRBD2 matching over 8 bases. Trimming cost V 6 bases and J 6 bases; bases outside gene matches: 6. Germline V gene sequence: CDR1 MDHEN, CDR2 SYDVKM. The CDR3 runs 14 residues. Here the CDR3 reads CASRTTSVAGELFF. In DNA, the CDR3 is TGTGCCAGCAGGACGACTAGCGTAGCCGGGGAGCTGTTTTTT.

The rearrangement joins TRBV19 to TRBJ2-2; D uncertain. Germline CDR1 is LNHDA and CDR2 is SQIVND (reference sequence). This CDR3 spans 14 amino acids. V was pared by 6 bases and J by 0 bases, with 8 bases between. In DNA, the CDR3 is TGTGCCAGTAGGCCCGTATCGAACACCGGGGAGCTGTTTTTT. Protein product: CASRPVSNTGELFF. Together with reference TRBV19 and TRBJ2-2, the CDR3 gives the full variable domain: DGGITQSPKYLFRKEGQNVTLSCEQNLNHDAMYWYRQDPGQGLRLIYYSQIVNDFQKGDIAEGYSVSREKKESFPLTVTSAQKNPTAFYLCASRPVSNTGELFFGEGSRLTVL.